The source of this TCR beta chain is a study of T cells in Graves' hyperthyroidism and ophthalmopathy. Deletions cut 4 bases from V and 8 bases from J, with 17 bases between. This CDR3 is built from 15 residues. Stable Graves' hyperthyroidism denoted no ophthalmopathy progression over 18 months. RNA transcripts provided the source from which TCR beta CDR3 regions were amplified. HTBI primers drove first-round RT-PCR of the TCR CDR3. TCRdb reprocessed the multiplex PCR reads via MiXCR and lists one record per CDR3 protein. Among 300,000 to 450,000 distinct CDR3 sequences, about 25% were seen once, and the ten largest hold around 70%. Ten or more counts support this clonotype.

V gene TRBV12-3 or TRBV12-4 combines with J gene TRBJ1-4, with D unclear. Sequenced input: blood. The receptor was derived from a middle-aged man with Graves' hyperthyroidism. In nucleotides, the CDR3 is TGTGCCAGCAGTTCCTCGGACGGCGACGGAGAAAAACTGTTTTTT. It encodes CASSSSDGDGEKLFF.